This paragraph reports one TCR beta chain. Its target is not known. These data belong to a study of Tregs in tolerant kidney transplant recipients. The overall study: A 3-day belatacept mixed lymphocyte reaction, sometimes plus 5-day graft donor restimulation, preceded CD4+CD25+CD127- sorting. Sorting used antibodies to exclude donor cells.

Trimming pared 0 bases from V and 9 bases from J, leaving 18 bases between. The CDR3 loop spans 16 amino acids. Per germline, CDR1 SGHTA and CDR2 FQGNSA. TCRdb keeps only in-frame clones here, not all; method: immunoSEQ multiplex PCR. The sample lists more than 30,000 clones, roughly four fifths occurring once. The genes are TRBV7-2 and TRBJ2-1; D call uncertain. The sequence was collected from a human donor in good health. Source material: Tregs from blood cultured with allogeneic cells. The CDR3 nucleotides read TGTGCCAGCAGCTTAGCGTGGGGATTTCTTGGGTTTGAGCAGTTCTTC. Protein sequence: CASSLAWGFLGFEQFF. The full variable domain, completed using reference TRBV7-2 and TRBJ2-1, is GAGVSQSPSNKVTEKGKDVELRCDPISGHTALYWYRQSLGQGLEFLIYFQGNSAPDKSGLPSDRFSAERTGGSVSTLTIQRTQQEDSAVYLCASSLAWGFLGFEQFFGPGTRLTVL.